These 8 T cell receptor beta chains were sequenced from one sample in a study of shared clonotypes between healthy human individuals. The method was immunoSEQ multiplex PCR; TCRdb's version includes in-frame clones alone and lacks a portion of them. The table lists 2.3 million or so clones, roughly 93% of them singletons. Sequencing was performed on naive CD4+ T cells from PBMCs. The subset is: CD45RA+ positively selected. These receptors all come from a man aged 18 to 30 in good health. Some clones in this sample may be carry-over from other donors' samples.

CDR3 bases: TGTGCCAGTAGTCCAAGGGCCCTGACAGTTAAGGCAGATACGCAGTATTTT. Amino acids: CASSPRALTVKADTQYF. The V and J genes are TRBV19 and TRBJ2-3; D perhaps matches TRBD1 (5 bases). This CDR3 has 17 residues. CDR1 LNHDA and CDR2 SQIVND come from the germline V gene (reference sequence). The V gene lost 5 bases and the J gene lost 4 bases, with 22 bases spanning the gap.

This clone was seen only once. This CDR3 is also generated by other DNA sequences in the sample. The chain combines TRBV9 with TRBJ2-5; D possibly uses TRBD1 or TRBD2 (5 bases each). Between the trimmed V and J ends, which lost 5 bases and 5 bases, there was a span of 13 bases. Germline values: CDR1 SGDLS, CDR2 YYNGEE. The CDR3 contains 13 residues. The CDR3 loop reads CASSSGPRETQYF. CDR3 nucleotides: TGTGCCAGCAGTTCGGGACCGCGCGAGACCCAGTACTTC. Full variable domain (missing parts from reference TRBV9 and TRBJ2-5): DSGVTQTPKHLITATGQRVTLRCSPRSGDLSVYWYQQSLDQGLQFLIQYYNGEERAKGNILERFSAQQFPDLHSELNLSSLELGDSALYFCASSSGPRETQYFGPGTRLLVL.

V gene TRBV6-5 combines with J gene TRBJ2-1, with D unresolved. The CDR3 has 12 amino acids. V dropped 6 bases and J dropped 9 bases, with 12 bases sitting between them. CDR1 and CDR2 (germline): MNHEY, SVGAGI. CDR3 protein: CASSQGYSEQFF. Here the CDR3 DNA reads TGTGCCAGCAGCCAAGGGTATAGTGAGCAGTTCTTC.

DNA for the CDR3: TGTGCCAGCAGCCCCCAGTTCGGGCTAGCGGGAGGAACCTACAATGAGCAGTTCTTC. It yields the protein CASSPQFGLAGGTYNEQFF. The chain joins TRBV9 to TRBJ2-1; 11 nucleotides align to TRBD2. Germline V gives CDR1 SGDLS, CDR2 YYNGEE. With V trimmed by 4 bases and J by 2 bases, 14 bases remained unmatched. The CDR3 contains 19 residues. Full variable domain (outside the CDR3, taken from reference TRBV9 and TRBJ2-1): DSGVTQTPKHLITATGQRVTLRCSPRSGDLSVYWYQQSLDQGLQFLIQYYNGEERAKGNILERFSAQQFPDLHSELNLSSLELGDSALYFCASSPQFGLAGGTYNEQFFGPGTRLTVL.

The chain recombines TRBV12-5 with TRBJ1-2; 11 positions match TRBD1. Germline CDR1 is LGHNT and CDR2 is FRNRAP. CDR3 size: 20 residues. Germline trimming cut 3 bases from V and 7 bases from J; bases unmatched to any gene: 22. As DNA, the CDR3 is TGTGCTAGTGGTTTATTTACCCTTTCCCACTGGACAGGGGGCGTATTTGGCTACACCTTC. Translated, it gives CASGLFTLSHWTGGVFGYTF.

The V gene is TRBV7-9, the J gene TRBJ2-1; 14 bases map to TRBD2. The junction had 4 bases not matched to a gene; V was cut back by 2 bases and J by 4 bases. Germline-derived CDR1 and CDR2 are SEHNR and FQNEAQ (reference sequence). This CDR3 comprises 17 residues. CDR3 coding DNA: TGTGCCAGCAGCTTAACGGGGACTAGCGGGAGTTACAATGAGCAGTTCTTC. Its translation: CASSLTGTSGSYNEQFF.

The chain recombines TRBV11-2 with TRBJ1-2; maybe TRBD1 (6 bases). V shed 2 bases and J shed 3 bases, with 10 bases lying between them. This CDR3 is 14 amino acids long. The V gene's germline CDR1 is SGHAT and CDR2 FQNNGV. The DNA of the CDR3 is TGTGCCAGCAGCTTACCCGGACAGTACTATGGCTACACCTTC. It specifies CASSLPGQYYGYTF.

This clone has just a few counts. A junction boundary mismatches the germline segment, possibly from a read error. This chain's CDR3 is CASSPPGQALPAF. CDR3 coding DNA: TGTGCCAGCAGTCCCCCTGGCCAGGCCCTCCCCGCCTTC. This sequence joins TRBV6-6 and TRBJ1-2, with D unresolved. Germline CDR1 and CDR2: MNHNY and SVGAGI (reference sequence). The CDR3 runs to 13 residues.